This T cell receptor (beta chain) was captured in a study of glioma-infiltrating T cells after dendritic cell vaccination. The CDR3 length is 15 residues. Germline V gene data show CDR1 as GTSNPN and CDR2 as SVGIG (reference sequence). Between the trimmed V and J ends, which lost 0 bases and 5 bases, there was a span of 14 bases. The table came from immunoSEQ multiplex PCR; TCRdb's copy has only in-frame clones and leaves some out. The sample shows 65,000 to 90,000 clones, roughly 87% of them seen only once. The source is a human donor with glioblastoma. Sequences were derived from blood, sampled before dendritic cell vaccination. The chain employs TRBV30 and TRBJ1-5, with unresolved D. CDR3 sequence: CAWSVSRQRDQPQHF. CDR3 DNA: TGTGCCTGGAGTGTATCGAGGCAGCGGGATCAGCCCCAGCATTTT. The full variable domain, its missing parts supplied by reference TRBV30 and TRBJ1-5, is SQTIHQWPATLVQPVGSPLSLECTVEGTSNPNLYWYRQAAGRGLQLLFYSVGIGQISSEVPQNLSASRPQDRQFILSSKKLLLSDSGFYLCAWSVSRQRDQPQHFGDGTRLSIL.